What follows are 26 T cell receptor beta chains derived from one specimen sequenced in a study of blood T cell repertoires in COVID-19. Only in-frame clones appear in the TCRdb table, and some are missing; sequencing was by immunoSEQ multiplex PCR. The data hold 95,000 to 120,000 clones, with approximately 84% observed a single time. The sequencing sample was made of peripheral blood. These receptors all stem from a woman in her forties with acute or convalescent COVID-19.

The table lists this clone with a count of one. The chain recombines TRBV6-5 with TRBJ1-1; weak D call: TRBD1 (5 bases). CDR3 length equals 14 residues. The V end was cut by 0 bases, the J end by 4 bases, with 9 bases between. Germline V gene lookup returns CDR1 MNHEY and CDR2 SVGAGI. The chain's CDR3 is CASSYSEGRTEAFF. In nucleotides, the CDR3 is TGTGCCAGCAGTTACTCGGAGGGGCGCACTGAAGCTTTCTTT.

V gene TRBV7-9 combines with J gene TRBJ1-1; unclear D gene. CDR1 is SEHNR, CDR2 FQNEAQ, per germline (reference sequence). The V gene lost 2 bases and the J gene lost 1 base, with 5 bases spanning the gap. The CDR3 is made up of 13 amino acids. CDR3 region: CASSLQENTEAFF. For the CDR3, the DNA is TGTGCCAGCAGCTTACAGGAGAACACTGAAGCTTTCTTT.

This clone was seen more than once but under ten times. The chain links TRBV28 to TRBJ1-2; maybe TRBD1 (6 bases). Trimming removed 5 bases at V and 6 bases at J, with 19 bases between. This CDR3 comprises 15 residues. The germline CDR1 and CDR2 sequences are MDHEN and SYDVKM. CDR3 nucleotides: TGTGCCAGCAGTGCACATGAACAGGGTAGAGATGGCTACACCTTC. It specifies CASSAHEQGRDGYTF.

This sequence joins TRBV5-1 and TRBJ2-7; 7 positions agree with TRBD2. V gave up 1 base and J gave up 3 bases; unmatched junction bases: 4. This CDR3 contains 14 residues. In germline, CDR1 is SGHRS, CDR2 YFSETQ. For the CDR3, the DNA is TGCGCCAGCAGCTTGTCTCCTAGCGGCTACGAGCAGTACTTC. The encoded protein is CASSLSPSGYEQYF.

V is TRBV6-5 and J is TRBJ2-7; TRBD1 might be the D (6 bases). Germline assignment: CDR1 MNHEY and CDR2 SVGAGI. V was clipped by 3 bases and J by 3 bases, with 9 bases between them. The CDR3 length is 13 residues. CDR3 nucleotides: TGTGCCAGCAGTTATCAAGGGGGCTACGAGCAGTACTTC. It codes for CASSYQGGYEQYF.

The chain joins TRBV25-1 to TRBJ1-2; D is unresolved. The V end was cut by 7 bases, the J end by 8 bases, with 17 bases between. This CDR3 is built from 13 residues. CDR1 is MGHDK and CDR2 is SYGVNS in the germline V gene. CDR3 loop: CASTRLHGSGYTF. DNA of the CDR3: TGTGCCAGCACCCGTCTACACGGTAGCGGCTACACCTTC.

This clone was recorded a few times. This chain uses TRBV30 with TRBJ1-4; D is uncertain. In germline, CDR1 is GTSNPN, CDR2 SVGIG (reference sequence). The CDR3 extends over 13 amino acids. Deletions cut 0 bases from V and 7 bases from J, with 9 bases between. The CDR3, as DNA: TGTGCCTGGAGTGTACGCATCGGTGAAAAACTGTTTTTT. It yields the protein CAWSVRIGEKLFF.

V is TRBV2 and J is TRBJ1-4; TRBD1 matches at 7 bases. The CDR3 length is 14 residues. Unmatched junction bases numbered 5, after V lost 2 bases and J lost 8 bases. The germline V gene has CDR1 SNHLY and CDR2 FYNNEI. The DNA for the CDR3 is TGTGCCAGCAGTGAAACAGGGGTAGGCGAAAAACTGTTTTTT. Translated, it gives CASSETGVGEKLFF.

The chain carries TRBV5-1 and TRBJ1-2; 7 bases are shared with TRBD1. Germline-derived CDR1 and CDR2 are SGHRS and YFSETQ. This CDR3 comprises 15 residues. V was pared by 0 bases and J by 4 bases, with 6 bases of the junction left unmatched. The CDR3 protein is CASSLVSRGAYGYTF. In DNA, the CDR3 is TGCGCCAGCAGCTTGGTGTCCAGGGGGGCCTATGGCTACACCTTC.

V and J are TRBV19 and TRBJ2-3, with 7 bases lining up with TRBD1. The CDR3 is made up of 17 amino acids. J gave up 2 bases and V 2 bases, and 10 bases lay outside the gene matches. Germline CDR1 and CDR2: LNHDA and SQIVND (reference sequence). The CDR3 DNA follows: TGTGCCAGTAGTATATTCGGTCGACAGGGTCCCACAGATACGCAGTATTTT. This codes for CASSIFGRQGPTDTQYF.

The CDR3 reads CASSGGTGEGYGYTF. Here the CDR3 DNA reads TGCGCCAGCAGCGGAGGGACAGGGGAAGGGTATGGCTACACCTTC. This rearrangement joins TRBV5-1 to TRBJ1-2; 10 bases match TRBD1. Germline V gene sequence: CDR1 SGHRS, CDR2 YFSETQ. CDR3 length: 15 amino acids. The V segment lost 4 bases and the J segment 5 bases; nucleotides outside the gene matches: 8.

The rearrangement uses TRBV7-8 and TRBJ2-1; D perhaps matches TRBD2 (5 bases). The germline V gene encodes CDR1 SGHVS and CDR2 FQNEAQ. The V end lost 5 bases, the J end lost 0 bases, and 11 bases lay between the germline ends. The CDR3 has 15 residues. As DNA, the CDR3 is TGTGCCAGCAGCCCAAACGGGAACTCCTACAATGAGCAGTTCTTC. As protein: CASSPNGNSYNEQFF.

The chain links TRBV2 to TRBJ1-2; TRBD1 agrees at 8 bases. The CDR3 sequence is 14 residues long. The V segment lost 6 bases and the J segment 5 bases; nucleotides outside the gene matches: 8. Germline CDR1 SNHLY, CDR2 FYNNEI. Written as DNA, the CDR3 is TGTGCCAGCAGACCTGGACAGGGCGGTTATGGCTACACCTTC. Its protein is CASRPGQGGYGYTF.

The chain couples TRBV5-4 to TRBJ1-4, with 8 positions matching TRBD1. Trimming at V came to 3 bases and at J to 12 bases, leaving 10 bases not matched to a gene. The CDR3 loop spans 14 amino acids. Germline V lookup: CDR1 SGHNT, CDR2 YYREEE (reference sequence). The CDR3 DNA is TGTGCCAGCAGCTACGACAGGGGTCTTGGGGAACTGTTTTTT. This codes for CASSYDRGLGELFF.

The chain recombines TRBV29-1 with TRBJ2-5; 10 bases are shared with TRBD1. This CDR3 spans 13 amino acids. Germline CDR1 reads SQVTM; CDR2 reads ANQGSEA. After removal of 4 bases from V and 4 bases from J, the junction contained 3 bases not matched to a gene. CDR3 loop: CSVARTGGETQYF. The CDR3, as DNA: TGCAGCGTTGCTCGGACAGGGGGAGAGACCCAGTACTTC.

The rearrangement joins TRBV21-1 to TRBJ1-5; the table's D call, TRBD1, was not checked against the DNA. TRBV21-1 is flagged as a pseudogene. CDR3 length: 16 residues. DNA of the CDR3: TGTGCCAGCAGCAAAAAAAGGACAGGGGGATATCAGCCCCAGCATTTT. Its protein is CASSKKRTGGYQPQHF.

The rearrangement joins TRBV14 to TRBJ1-4, with a possible D match to TRBD1 (6 bases). CDR1 and CDR2 (germline): SGHDN, FVKESK. The CDR3 totals 16 residues. V shed 4 bases and J shed 6 bases, with 18 bases lying between them. The CDR3 nucleotides read TGTGCCAGCAGCCGACGACAAGGGGGGGCTGATGAAAAACTGTTTTTT. Protein product: CASSRRQGGADEKLFF.

This sequence joins TRBV10-3 and TRBJ1-5; the match to TRBD1 covers 12 bases. From germline, CDR1 is ENHRY and CDR2 SYGVKD. The CDR3 is 15 residues long. Germline trimming cut 10 bases from V and 6 bases from J; bases unmatched to any gene: 10. The CDR3 nucleotides are TGTGCCACCGGGGGGGGACAGGGGGCTAGTCAGCCCCAGCATTTT. Its protein is CATGGGQGASQPQHF.

The rearrangement joins TRBV29-1 to TRBJ2-2; no clear D gene. Germline CDR1 reads SQVTM; CDR2 reads ANQGSEA. CDR3 length: 10 amino acids. Trimming pared 6 bases from V and 5 bases from J, leaving 4 bases between. The CDR3 loop is CSVLTGELFF. CDR3 DNA sequence: TGCAGCGTCTTAACCGGGGAGCTGTTTTTT.

V and J are TRBV19 and TRBJ1-2, with a weak D call TRBD1 (6 bases). Germline assignment: CDR1 LNHDA and CDR2 SQIVND (reference sequence). V was clipped by 7 bases and J by 7 bases, with 13 bases between them. The CDR3 runs to 12 residues. The chain's CDR3 is CASTAGGGGYTF. CDR3 coding DNA: TGTGCCAGTACTGCGGGAGGGGGTGGCTACACCTTC.

The CDR3 reads CASSLSGTGHEQYF. In nucleotides, the CDR3 is TGTGCCAGCAGCCTCAGCGGCACCGGCCACGAGCAGTACTTC. This chain connects TRBV7-2 to TRBJ2-7; D may be TRBD2 (5 bases). Germline V gives CDR1 SGHTA, CDR2 FQGNSA. This CDR3 spans 14 amino acids. V was pared by 5 bases and J by 5 bases, with 16 bases between.

This chain connects TRBV6-1 to TRBJ2-3; 7 positions agree with TRBD1. J lost 0 bases, V lost 4 bases, and 7 bases had no gene match. The CDR3 is 16 amino acids. Germline lookup yields CDR1 MNHNS and CDR2 SASEGT. The CDR3 reads CASSARGQSSTDTQYF. The CDR3, as DNA: TGTGCCAGCAGTGCCCGGGGACAGAGTAGCACAGATACGCAGTATTTT.

This clone has just one count. The same CDR3 can be traced to other DNA sequences in this sample. J is TRBJ1-5 and V is TRBV9; the match to TRBD1 covers 8 bases. The CDR3 runs to 14 residues. Germline CDR1 is SGDLS and CDR2 is YYNGEE. V was pared by 4 bases and J by 2 bases, with 2 bases of the junction left unmatched. In nucleotides, the CDR3 is TGTGCCAGCAGCCCGGGACAGGGCAATCAGCCCCAGCATTTT. Encoded protein: CASSPGQGNQPQHF.

The V call is TRBV5-6, the J call TRBJ2-3, with D hard to call. Trimming pared 4 bases from V and 7 bases from J, leaving 10 bases between. This CDR3 region has 12 residues. CDR1 is SGHDT, CDR2 YYEEEE, per germline. The CDR3 protein is CASSRDINTQYF. For the CDR3, the DNA is TGTGCCAGCAGCCGCGACATCAATACGCAGTATTTT.

V and J are TRBV9 and TRBJ2-5; TRBD1 matches 8 bases. Germline lookup yields CDR1 SGDLS and CDR2 YYNGEE. V dropped 4 bases and J dropped 5; count of bases not matched to a gene: 4. The CDR3 covers 13 residues. The CDR3 region is CASSTRGLETQYF. The CDR3 DNA reads as TGTGCCAGCAGCACCAGGGGGCTGGAGACCCAGTACTTC.

The chain has TRBV9 and TRBJ2-7; 7 bases agree with TRBD2. The CDR3 loop spans 15 amino acids. Germline CDR1 is SGDLS and CDR2 is YYNGEE. Losses at the gene ends were 0 bases for V and 5 bases for J; bases not matched to a gene: 8. CDR3 in DNA: TGTGCCAGCAGCGTAGTTGGGGAGGGGTTCCACGAGCAGTACTTC. Protein product: CASSVVGEGFHEQYF.